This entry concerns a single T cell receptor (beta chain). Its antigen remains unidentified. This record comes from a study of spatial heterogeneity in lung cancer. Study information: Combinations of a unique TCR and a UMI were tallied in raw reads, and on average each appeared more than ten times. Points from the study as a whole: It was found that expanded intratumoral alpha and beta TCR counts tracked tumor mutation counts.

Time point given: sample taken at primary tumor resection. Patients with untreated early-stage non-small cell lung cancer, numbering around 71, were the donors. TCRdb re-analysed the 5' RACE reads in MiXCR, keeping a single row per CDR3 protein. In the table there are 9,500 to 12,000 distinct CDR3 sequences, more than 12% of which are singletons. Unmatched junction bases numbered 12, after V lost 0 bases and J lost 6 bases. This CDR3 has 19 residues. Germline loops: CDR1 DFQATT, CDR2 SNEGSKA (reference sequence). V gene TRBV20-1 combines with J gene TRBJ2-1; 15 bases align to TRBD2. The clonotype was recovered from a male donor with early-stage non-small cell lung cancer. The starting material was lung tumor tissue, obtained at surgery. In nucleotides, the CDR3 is TGCAGTGCTAGAGATAGGGGACTAGCGGGAGGTTTTAACCTCAATGAGCAGTTCTTC. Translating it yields CSARDRGLAGGFNLNEQFF.